This TCR beta chain is drawn from a study of vaccination and CD4 T cells after COVID-19 (dated by TCRdb to the early 2020s). With regard to the full study: Convalescent patients had a positive SARS-CoV-2 result on nasal swab PCR, and of these patients, some ten had mild disease and one had severe disease. In ten to eleven COVID-19 convalescent patients and 4 infection-naive healthy vaccine recipients, the spike-specific CD4+ TCR repertoire before mRNA vaccination was compared with the repertoire after mRNA vaccination. Post-vaccine blood samples were collected a median of about 72 days after the second vaccine dose, ranging from roughly 13 to 250 days. Each participant got two doses of either the Pfizer-BioNTech BNT162b2 vaccine (n=8) or the Moderna mRNA-1273 vaccine (n=2). Control cultures received a CEFX viral epitope pool as the positive control, an HIV-1 Nef peptide pool as the negative control, or no peptide. For stimulating the cultures, overlapping spike peptide pools were used, derived from SARS-CoV-2 as well as from the common cold coronaviruses HCoV-NL63, HCoV-OC43 and HCoV-229E. The convalescent cohort comprised six males and four females, including two Hispanic individuals, seven Caucasians, two Asians and one multiracial person. Post-COVID blood samples from convalescent patients were collected a median of about 110 days after diagnosis, with a range of roughly 30 to 170 days. Overall study outcomes, separate from this receptor: Among the post-vaccine SARS-CoV-2-reactive clones in convalescent patients, a median approximately 90% showed up only after vaccination, which suggests vaccine-specific priming. The number of convalescent patients in the study was relatively small, and the study did not examine early timepoints following natural infection. An increase in the median number of SARS-CoV-2-reactive clonotypes from approximately 21 after infection to some 38 after vaccination was observed, but the change was not found to be significant. In convalescent patients, nearly all vaccine-specific clones (304 of 307) were found to be mono-reactive for SARS-CoV-2 spike rather than cross-reactive with common cold coronaviruses.

The label giving this sample's treatment or condition can be read as: roughly ten-day PBMC culture with coronavirus spike peptide pools or control peptides (ViraFEST assay). The study used the ViraFEST assay, which expanded antigen-specific T cells with peptide pools and then identified expanded clonotypes by TCR sequencing. Positive SARS-CoV-2 PCR tests in the convalescent patients dated from March to December 2020, before Alpha, Beta and Delta variants emerged in the United States. Each well held some 2 million PBMCs cultured with 9 to 10 ug/ml peptide pools in IMDM containing roughly 5% human AB serum and 9 to 10 IU/ml IL-2. On days 3 and 7, half of the culture medium was replaced with fresh IL-2-containing medium. After 10 to 11 days of culture, CD4+ T cells were isolated by negative selection with the EasySep CD4+ T cell isolation kit. Ficoll-Paque Plus gradient centrifugation was used to isolate PBMCs from whole blood, and the isolated PBMCs were then either used fresh or cryopreserved at -140C. Triplicate wells were generally used for each culture condition.

On this clonotype: Its antigen is still unknown. Base qualities are not at hand, and no much larger clone is one base apart.

The library was obtained by PCR. DNA from cultured CD4+ T cells underwent TCR sequencing with the Oncomine TCR Beta short-read assay at the Johns Hopkins FTIC core. The QIAamp micro DNA kit was used to extract genomic DNA from the cultured CD4+ T cells. Oncomine TCR Beta libraries from cultured CD4+ T cells were pooled using unique dual indexes and sequenced on an Illumina iSeq 100. The study's processing was this. Non-productive sequences were removed, and CDR3s that did not start with C, did not end with F or W, or were shorter than 7 amino acids were discarded. The MANAFEST web application identified antigen-specific clonotypes by comparing peptide-stimulated wells against reference wells and other culture wells. Positive clones required FDR below 0.05, an odds ratio above 5, and productive frequency above 0.1% in at least two of three replicate wells. A clonotype counted as cross-reactive if it showed significant expansion both in the SARS-CoV-2 spike wells and in at least one common cold coronavirus spike condition. CDR3 homology was assessed with Levenshtein distances (stringdist) and unrooted phylogenetic trees (ape) in R version 3.6.1. TCRdb applied fastp at Q25 and MiXCR to the public reads, then kept only in-frame beta chains. Under each unique CDR3 protein, matching rows form one entry showing the most common genes and DNA. Clone size and V and J calls follow TCRdb, not the original study. The sample profile shows almost 20,000 distinct CDR3 sequences; 55% of them were found once. The ten biggest clones cover approximately 9.2% of the sample.

V ends up 4 bases short and J 9 bases short, with an unmatched junction base count of 11. Per the germline V gene (reference sequence), GTSNPN is the CDR1 and SVGIG is the CDR2. The CDR3 goes from the cysteine to the phenylalanine over 15 residues. Only CDR3 DNA remains: 45 bases, in frame from the first base. The clonotype comes from a human donor who had recovered from COVID-19. Source material: CD4+ T cells from blood, cultured in vitro. The V and J segments used are TRBV30 and TRBJ1-6; TRBD1 aligns with 8 central bases. The CDR3 amino acid sequence is: CAWNHRDRPFSPLHF. The sequenced DNA is TGTGCCTGGAACCACCGGGACAGGCCTTTTTCACCCCTCCACTTT.